These 20 T cell receptor beta chains originate from one sample sequenced in a study of cytomegalovirus exposure and HLA in healthy donors (dated by TCRdb to about 2017). Library preparation was by the immunoSEQ multiplex PCR assay. A mixture of 60 forward primers for TCR Vbeta segments and 13 reverse primers for TCR Jbeta segments was used in the multiplex PCR. The table comes from immuneACCESS by way of TCRdb, which keeps in-frame sequences with V and J called. Part of the clones is missing from these tables; in studies checked, under half for an unresolved V gene and the rest for unknown reasons. Counted in this sample were 200,000 to 250,000 clones; approximately 88% of them appeared once. Roughly 0.71% of the sample comes from the top ten. The source material was PBMCs. The source of these receptors is a boy between 2 and 10 years old in good health and CMV-seronegative.

J is TRBJ2-3 and V is TRBV19, with D tentatively TRBD2 (5 bases). The CDR3 sequence is 13 residues long. V lost 7 bases and J 0 bases, leaving 8 bases between the germline ends. Germline V gives CDR1 LNHDA, CDR2 SQIVND (reference sequence). The CDR3 sequence: CASIGMSTDTQYF. The CDR3 coding sequence is TGTGCCAGTATCGGGATGAGCACAGATACGCAGTATTTT.

The chain recombines TRBV7-9 with TRBJ2-1, with 12 nucleotides matching TRBD2. In germline, CDR1 is SEHNR, CDR2 FQNEAQ (reference sequence). This CDR3 is built from 14 residues. V trimming: 5 bases; J trimming: 7 bases; junction bases outside the gene matches: 3. CDR3 nucleotides: TGTGCCAGCAGCCCCGGACTAGCGGGGAATGAGCAGTTCTTC. The encoded protein is CASSPGLAGNEQFF. Based on the CDR3 plus reference TRBV7-9 and TRBJ2-1, the full variable domain is DTGVSQNPRHKITKRGQNVTFRCDPISEHNRLYWYRQTLGQGPEFLTYFQNEAQLEKSRLLSDRFSAERPKGSFSTLEIQRTEQGDSAMYLCASSPGLAGNEQFFGPGTRLTVL.

The V call is TRBV5-1, the J call TRBJ2-4; maybe TRBD2 (5 bases). CDR1 is SGHRS and CDR2 is YFSETQ in the germline V gene. Trimming stripped 7 bases from V and 5 bases from J, with 10 bases between. The CDR3 contains 12 residues. The CDR3 coding sequence is TGCGCCAGCTCAAACGGGGAAAACATTCAGTACTTC. This codes for CASSNGENIQYF.

The CDR3 sequence: CASSEIGGETQYF. DNA for the CDR3: TGTGCCAGCAGTGAAATAGGGGGAGAGACCCAGTACTTC. V gene TRBV2 combines with J gene TRBJ2-5; possible D gene TRBD1, 6 bases. Germline values: CDR1 SNHLY, CDR2 FYNNEI. Trimming took 2 bases from V and 4 from J, leaving 8 bases between them. This CDR3 has 13 amino acids.

This chain joins TRBV7-6 and TRBJ2-1; the D gene is possibly TRBD1 (6 bases). Germline V gene sequence: CDR1 SGHVS, CDR2 FNYEAQ. CDR3 size: 14 residues. Trimming took off 2 bases at V and 4 bases at J, with 9 bases between the two ends. The CDR3 here is CASSLRDTYNEQFF. The DNA for the CDR3 is TGTGCCAGCAGCTTACGGGACACTTACAATGAGCAGTTCTTC.

The chain combines TRBV6-4 with TRBJ1-2; the D is unclear. There are 12 residues in the CDR3. The V end was cut by 2 bases, the J end by 7 bases, with 8 bases between. CDR1 is MRHNA, CDR2 SNTAGT, per germline. The CDR3, as DNA: TGTGCCAGCAGTGACCGGGGTGGTGGCTACACCTTC. Its translation is CASSDRGGGYTF.

The chain couples TRBV25-1 to TRBJ2-7; TRBD2 aligns across 13 bases. Trimming at V came to 5 bases and at J to 0 bases, leaving 4 bases not matched to a gene. CDR1 MGHDK and CDR2 SYGVNS come from the germline V gene. The CDR3 is made up of 16 amino acids. The CDR3 sequence: CASSSGTSGISYEQYF. CDR3 coding DNA: TGTGCCAGCAGTTCCGGGACTAGCGGGATCTCCTACGAGCAGTACTTC.

The chain joins TRBV25-1 to TRBJ1-1; 7 nucleotides line up with TRBD1. The CDR3 covers 16 residues. The junction had 14 bases not matched to a gene; V was cut back by 5 bases and J by 5 bases. Germline V gene sequence: CDR1 MGHDK, CDR2 SYGVNS. The CDR3 loop reads CASSTPLRGGWTEAFF. The CDR3 region has the DNA TGTGCCAGCAGTACCCCCCTTCGAGGGGGCTGGACTGAAGCTTTCTTT.

The chain recombines TRBV29-1 with TRBJ2-3; TRBD2 aligns across 9 bases. The V gene's germline CDR1 is SQVTM and CDR2 ANQGSEA. V dropped 3 bases and J dropped 0; count of bases not matched to a gene: 4. There are 15 residues in the CDR3. The CDR3 DNA is TGCAGCGTTGATGGTCTAGCGGGAAGCACAGATACGCAGTATTTT. As protein: CSVDGLAGSTDTQYF.

V usage is TRBV15 and J usage is TRBJ1-1; 7 nucleotides align to TRBD1. CDR3 length equals 15 residues. V dropped 7 bases and J dropped 1; count of bases not matched to a gene: 9. Looked up from germline, CDR1 is LNHNV and CDR2 is YYDKDF (reference sequence). The CDR3 DNA follows: TGTGCCACCAACACAGGGACAGCATCGAACACTGAAGCTTTCTTT. Residues: CATNTGTASNTEAFF.

The sample holds a few counts of this clone. V usage is TRBV13 and J usage is TRBJ2-7, with unresolved D. This CDR3 contains 12 residues. The germline gives CDR1 PRHDT, CDR2 FYEKMQ (reference sequence). V lost 0 bases and J 5 bases, leaving 5 bases between the germline ends. CDR3 bases: TGTGCCAGCAGCTTAGGTTCTAACGAGCAGTACTTC. It translates to CASSLGSNEQYF. Complete variable domain (other parts from reference TRBV13 and TRBJ2-7): AAGVIQSPRHLIKEKRETATLKCYPIPRHDTVYWYQQGPGQDPQFLISFYEKMQSDKGSIPDRFSAQQFSDYHSELNMSSLELGDSALYFCASSLGSNEQYFGPGTRLTVT.

CDR3 in DNA: TGCGCCAGCAGCTTGGGATCTAGCTCCTACAATGAGCAGTTCTTC. Residues: CASSLGSSSYNEQFF. V gene TRBV5-1 combines with J gene TRBJ2-1; D unclear. The ends were cut back, 0 bases at V and 0 bases at J, with 7 bases in the middle. CDR1 is SGHRS, CDR2 YFSETQ, per germline. The CDR3 is made up of 15 amino acids.

V gene TRBV12-5 combines with J gene TRBJ1-4; a weak D match, TRBD1 (6 bases). The CDR3 is 14 amino acids. Germline assignment: CDR1 LGHNT and CDR2 FRNRAP. V gave up 6 bases and J gave up 7 bases, with 15 bases separating them. The CDR3 sequence: CASGLGAEFEKLFF. The CDR3 DNA reads as TGTGCTAGTGGCCTGGGGGCAGAATTTGAAAAACTGTTTTTT.

V is TRBV30 and J is TRBJ2-3; D is ambiguous. Germline assignment: CDR1 GTSNPN and CDR2 SVGIG (reference sequence). The CDR3 loop spans 12 amino acids. Trimming removed 2 bases at V and 9 bases at J, with 12 bases between. The CDR3 nucleotides are TGTGCCTGGAGTCCCGGGTGGCCCACGCAGTATTTT. This codes for CAWSPGWPTQYF.

The CDR3 region is CASAKSVFGLAENEQFF. In nucleotides, the CDR3 is TGTGCCAGCGCAAAATCAGTTTTCGGGCTAGCAGAAAATGAGCAGTTCTTC. The chain links TRBV25-1 to TRBJ2-1; maybe TRBD2 (5 bases). The V gene lost 8 bases and the J gene lost 7 bases, with 27 bases spanning the gap. This CDR3 region has 17 residues. Germline V lookup: CDR1 MGHDK, CDR2 SYGVNS.

This rearrangement joins TRBV5-6 to TRBJ2-5, with D perhaps TRBD2 (5 bases). The CDR3 totals 13 residues. Germline CDR1 SGHDT, CDR2 YYEEEE. V was shortened by 2 bases and J by 7 bases, with 12 bases between the two germline ends. The CDR3 here is CASSFSVGGTQYF. CDR3 in DNA: TGTGCCAGCAGCTTTAGCGTCGGAGGGACCCAGTACTTC.

The rearrangement uses TRBV19 and TRBJ1-4; 7 bases agree with TRBD1. J gave up 4 bases and V 5 bases, and 7 bases lay outside the gene matches. The CDR3 runs 15 residues. The germline CDR1 and CDR2 sequences are LNHDA and SQIVND (reference sequence). CDR3: CASSGTVLHNEKLFF. The DNA for the CDR3 is TGTGCCAGTAGTGGGACAGTGCTTCATAATGAAAAACTGTTTTTT.

This clone is a singleton in its sample. This chain links TRBV6-1 with TRBJ1-3; TRBD1 aligns across 11 bases. This CDR3 is built from 15 residues. Per germline, CDR1 MNHNS and CDR2 SASEGT. After removal of 6 bases from V and 4 bases from J, the junction contained 5 bases not matched to a gene. The DNA of the CDR3 is TGTGCCAGCAGCGGACAGGGGGCGAGGGGAAACACCATATATTTT. It specifies CASSGQGARGNTIYF.

This clone was recorded once. The chain is built from TRBV7-2 and TRBJ2-7, with D perhaps matching TRBD2 (5 bases). The CDR3 has 14 residues. Germline V gene data show CDR1 as SGHTA and CDR2 as FQGNSA. Trimming took 4 bases from V and 3 from J, leaving 13 bases between them. The CDR3 is CASSYGGEGYEQYF. DNA for the CDR3: TGTGCCAGCAGCTACGGCGGCGAGGGCTACGAGCAGTACTTC.

J is TRBJ1-2 and V is TRBV2, with 7 bases lining up with TRBD1. This CDR3 has 15 amino acids. The J segment lost 7 bases and the V segment lost 0 bases, leaving 8 bases of the junction unmatched. Germline-derived CDR1 and CDR2 are SNHLY and FYNNEI. The CDR3 DNA follows: TGTGCCAGCAGTGAAGCCACGAGGGGGCCTAGTGGCTACACCTTC. Its translation: CASSEATRGPSGYTF.